The 29 T cell receptor beta chains presented below share a single source sample, sequenced in a study of T-cell reconstitution after alpha-beta-depleted transplantation in children. Researchers prepared the TCRbeta library using unique molecular identifiers, the study reports. TCRdb used MiXCR to reprocess the PCR reads, holding one entry per CDR3 protein. The sample has 800,000 to 1,000,000 distinct CDR3 sequences, less than 30% seen once. The sample in question was PBMCs, mostly from graft donor cells, obtained 360 days after TCRalphabeta/CD19-depleted stem cell transplant. These receptor sequences come from a boy under three years old who had a stem cell transplant for SCID, so the T cells may come from the graft donor.

The V gene is TRBV7-3, the J gene TRBJ2-2; D might be TRBD1 or TRBD2, each matching 5 bases. Germline lookup yields CDR1 SGHTA and CDR2 FQGTGA. The CDR3 spans 16 residues. Trimming shortened V by 3 bases and J by 4 bases, and 15 bases separated the two germline ends. CDR3 protein: CASSFGQGTGTGELFF. Here the CDR3 DNA reads TGTGCCAGCAGCTTCGGGCAAGGGACGGGCACCGGGGAGCTGTTTTTT.

This chain connects TRBV12-3 or TRBV12-4 to TRBJ2-3; D not certain. Trimming took 1 base from V and 0 from J, leaving 8 bases between them. The CDR3 is made up of 15 amino acids. CDR3 region: CASSLDLQSTDTQYF. The CDR3 nucleotides are TGTGCCAGCAGTTTAGACCTCCAGAGCACAGATACGCAGTATTTT.

There are a few counts of this clonotype. The J gene is TRBJ2-5, the V gene TRBV7-2; D not resolved. Trimming removed 5 bases at V and 5 bases at J, with 12 bases between. The germline CDR1 and CDR2 sequences are SGHTA and FQGNSA. This CDR3 has 13 amino acids. Written as DNA, the CDR3 is TGTGCCAGCAGCCCGCTCAGTCGTGAGACCCAGTACTTC. It is translated as CASSPLSRETQYF. The full variable domain, rest sourced from reference TRBV7-2 and TRBJ2-5, is GAGVSQSPSNKVTEKGKDVELRCDPISGHTALYWYRQSLGQGLEFLIYFQGNSAPDKSGLPSDRFSAERTGGSVSTLTIQRTQQEDSAVYLCASSPLSRETQYFGPGTRLLVL.

The chain couples TRBV15 to TRBJ1-3; unclear D gene. The CDR3 has 14 residues. Germline V gene lookup returns CDR1 LNHNV and CDR2 YYDKDF (reference sequence). V dropped 5 bases and J dropped 0 bases, with 8 bases sitting between them. The CDR3 DNA reads TGTGCCACCAGCTCGGCGGACTCTGGAAACACCATATATTTT. It specifies CATSSADSGNTIYF.

The sample holds a few counts of this clonotype. The chain links TRBV27 to TRBJ1-5, with D unresolved. Germline CDR1 is MNHEY and CDR2 is SMNVEV (reference sequence). Trimming removed 2 bases from V and 4 bases from J, with 9 bases in between. The CDR3 consists of 14 residues. CDR3 coding DNA: TGTGCCAGCAGTTTAGATCGGCTTAATCAGCCCCAGCATTTT. Protein: CASSLDRLNQPQHF.

This clonotype was counted only a few times. The J gene is TRBJ1-1, the V gene TRBV25-1; D is uncertain. Trimming took off 1 base at V and 0 bases at J, with 9 bases between the two ends. The CDR3 is 15 residues long. Germline assignment: CDR1 MGHDK and CDR2 SYGVNS. The chain's CDR3 is CASSEFSGVNTEAFF. Here the CDR3 DNA reads TGTGCCAGCAGTGAATTTAGCGGGGTGAACACTGAAGCTTTCTTT.

The rearrangement uses TRBV2 and TRBJ1-5; 7 bases are a match to TRBD1. This CDR3 has 17 residues. V lost 6 bases, J lost 6 bases, and 17 bases stayed unmatched. Germline CDR1 is SNHLY and CDR2 is FYNNEI. CDR3 in amino acids: CASSQGGGTTLFQPQHF. Written as DNA, the CDR3 is TGTGCCAGCAGCCAGGGGGGAGGGACTACCCTTTTTCAGCCCCAGCATTTT.

This chain connects TRBV5-1 to TRBJ2-3; D is possibly TRBD1 (5 bases). The CDR3 consists of 13 residues. Germline values: CDR1 SGHRS, CDR2 YFSETQ. Trimming shortened V by 0 bases and J by 9 bases, and 11 bases separated the two germline ends. The CDR3, as DNA: TGCGCCAGCAGCTTGGTCCCCCAGGGAACGCAGTATTTT. This encodes CASSLVPQGTQYF.

The rearrangement links TRBV24-1 to TRBJ2-2; D unresolved. The CDR3 is 15 amino acids. In germline, CDR1 is KGHDR, CDR2 SFDVKD. Trimming pared 1 base from V and 3 bases from J, leaving 8 bases between. The CDR3 bases are TGTGCCACCAGTGATTTTTTTACTTACACCGGGGAGCTGTTTTTT. Translating it yields CATSDFFTYTGELFF.

This clonotype was recorded a few times. The chain uses TRBV12-3 or TRBV12-4 and TRBJ2-6; D not certain. Trimming took off 3 bases at V and 4 bases at J, with 10 bases between the two ends. CDR3 length: 15 residues. The CDR3 spells CASSLGLGGANVLTF. CDR3 DNA: TGTGCCAGCAGTTTGGGGTTGGGGGGGGCCAACGTCCTGACTTTC.

V usage is TRBV28 and J usage is TRBJ2-1; no clear D. This CDR3 is 13 amino acids long. CDR1 MDHEN and CDR2 SYDVKM come from the germline V gene. Trimming cost V 3 bases and J 9 bases, with 12 bases left between them. This CDR3 reads CASSFATTIEQFF. The DNA for the CDR3 is TGTGCCAGCAGTTTCGCGACCACAATTGAGCAGTTCTTC. The full variable domain, its missing parts supplied by reference TRBV28 and TRBJ2-1, is DVKVTQSSRYLVKRTGEKVFLECVQDMDHENMFWYRQDPGLGLRLIYFSYDVKMKEKGDIPEGYSVSREKKERFSLILESASTNQTSMYLCASSFATTIEQFFGPGTRLTVL.

In its sample, this clonotype was seen a few times. The chain uses TRBV5-1 and TRBJ2-1, with D perhaps matching TRBD2 (5 bases). CDR1 SGHRS and CDR2 YFSETQ come from the germline V gene. Trimming stripped 6 bases from V and 3 bases from J, with 16 bases between. The CDR3 extends over 15 amino acids. The CDR3 nucleotides read TGCGCCAGCAATGTAGAGGGTGGCCGCTACAATGAGCAGTTCTTC. Translating it yields CASNVEGGRYNEQFF.

The rearrangement joins TRBV3-1 to TRBJ1-5; 9 nucleotides match TRBD1. The CDR3 extends over 17 amino acids. V lost 1 base and J lost 2; bases outside the gene matches: 6. Germline CDR1 is LGHDT and CDR2 is YNNKEL (reference sequence). CDR3 nucleotides: TGTGCCAGCAGCCAAGGAGACAGGGGGTTTGGCAATCAGCCCCAGCATTTT. It translates to CASSQGDRGFGNQPQHF.

This chain uses TRBV29-1 with TRBJ2-1, with unresolved D. The V and J ends lost 7 bases and 2 bases respectively, with 24 bases between them. There are 17 residues in the CDR3. The V gene's germline CDR1 is SQVTM and CDR2 ANQGSEA. The CDR3 DNA follows: TGCAGCGCTACCATGGTGTCCATAGCCATACCCTACAATGAGCAGTTCTTC. Translated: CSATMVSIAIPYNEQFF.

This clonotype was counted only a few times. The V gene is TRBV29-1, the J gene TRBJ1-1; 9 positions match TRBD1. This CDR3 is built from 17 residues. The V and J ends lost 7 bases and 0 bases, in that order; junction bases with no gene match: 15. Germline CDR1 and CDR2: SQVTM and ANQGSEA. CDR3 bases: TGCAGCGCAAAAAAACAGGGGGCCCTTCGGGTGAACACTGAAGCTTTCTTT. This gives the protein CSAKKQGALRVNTEAFF.

The chain carries TRBV12-3 or TRBV12-4 and TRBJ1-1; D unresolved. With 3 bases removed from V and 10 bases from J, the gap between germline ends came to 9 bases. The CDR3 is 11 amino acids. The CDR3 spells CASSLKAVAFF. The CDR3 bases are TGTGCCAGCAGTTTGAAGGCAGTAGCTTTCTTT.

The V and J genes are TRBV7-8 and TRBJ1-4; no clear D gene. Per germline, CDR1 SGHVS and CDR2 FQNEAQ. The CDR3 sequence is 15 residues long. Trimming took 5 bases from V and 5 from J, leaving 15 bases between them. The CDR3 DNA is TGTGCCAGCAGCCCCACCCGGGTCCGCAATGAAAAACTGTTTTTT. It translates to CASSPTRVRNEKLFF.

V usage is TRBV5-5 and J usage is TRBJ2-7; no reliable D call. CDR1 is SGHKS, CDR2 YYEKEE, per germline (reference sequence). The V gene lost 4 bases and the J gene lost 2 bases, with 10 bases spanning the gap. There are 13 residues in the CDR3. CDR3 coding DNA: TGTGCCAGCAGCGAGGACGGAACCTACGAGCAGTACTTC. Its translation: CASSEDGTYEQYF.

CDR3 sequence: CATTASWDYGYTF. The CDR3 nucleotides read TGTGCCACCACTGCGAGTTGGGACTATGGCTACACCTTC. The V call is TRBV24-1, the J call TRBJ1-2; the D is unclear. Germline assignment: CDR1 KGHDR and CDR2 SFDVKD. The CDR3 loop spans 13 amino acids. Trimming took 8 bases from V and 3 from J, leaving 12 bases between them.

This clonotype showed up just a few times. CDR3 DNA sequence: TGCGCCAGCAGCTTAAGGTTGGCAGCCTCCTACGAGCAGTACTTC. It codes for CASSLRLAASYEQYF. The chain combines TRBV5-1 with TRBJ2-7; D is undetermined. There are 15 residues in the CDR3. V dropped 2 bases and J dropped 0 bases, with 12 bases sitting between them. The germline gives CDR1 SGHRS, CDR2 YFSETQ. The whole variable domain, filled in from reference TRBV5-1 and TRBJ2-7, reads KAGVTQTPRYLIKTRGQQVTLSCSPISGHRSVSWYQQTPGQGLQFLFEYFSETQRNKGNFPGRFSGRQFSNSRSEMNVSTLELGDSALYLCASSLRLAASYEQYFGPGTRLTVT.

This clonotype occurred a few times. The V call is TRBV9, the J call TRBJ1-3, with D perhaps TRBD1 (6 bases). Germline-derived CDR1 and CDR2 are SGDLS and YYNGEE. This CDR3 has 14 amino acids. Between the trimmed V and J ends, which lost 4 bases and 4 bases, there was a span of 12 bases. CDR3 nucleotide sequence: TGTGCCAGCAGCCCATGGGACAACGGAAACACCATATATTTT. It yields the protein CASSPWDNGNTIYF. Variable domain in full (rest from reference TRBV9 and TRBJ1-3): DSGVTQTPKHLITATGQRVTLRCSPRSGDLSVYWYQQSLDQGLQFLIQYYNGEERAKGNILERFSAQQFPDLHSELNLSSLELGDSALYFCASSPWDNGNTIYFGEGSWLTVV.

V usage is TRBV15 and J usage is TRBJ2-4; D gene ambiguous. V dropped 5 bases and J dropped 3 bases, with 11 bases sitting between them. This CDR3 contains 14 residues. Germline lookup yields CDR1 LNHNV and CDR2 YYDKDF (reference sequence). The DNA of the CDR3 is TGTGCCACCAGCTCCCCCGGAGACAAAAACATTCAGTACTTC. Protein: CATSSPGDKNIQYF.

J is TRBJ2-5 and V is TRBV5-1, with 7 positions matching TRBD1. After removal of 2 bases from V and 6 bases from J, the junction contained 7 bases not matched to a gene. The CDR3 consists of 14 residues. In germline, CDR1 is SGHRS, CDR2 YFSETQ. The CDR3 DNA follows: TGCGCCAGCAGCTTTACAGGGGCCCGAAAGACCCAGTACTTC. Translation: CASSFTGARKTQYF.

This chain links TRBV28 with TRBJ1-5; 7 nucleotides match TRBD1. Germline V lookup: CDR1 MDHEN, CDR2 SYDVKM. The CDR3 contains 13 residues. After removal of 7 bases from V and 6 bases from J, the junction contained 6 bases not matched to a gene. The CDR3 here is CASNQGGSQPQHF. CDR3 coding DNA: TGTGCCAGCAATCAGGGGGGCAGTCAGCCCCAGCATTTT.

V and J are TRBV6-2 or TRBV6-3 and TRBJ2-7; the match to TRBD1 covers 7 bases. Unmatched junction bases numbered 9, after V lost 2 bases and J lost 2 bases. The CDR3 loop spans 16 amino acids. Germline V gene sequence: CDR1 MNHEY, CDR2 SVGEGT. The CDR3 DNA follows: TGTGCCAGCAGTTACGGGCTTCGGACAGGAACCTACGAGCAGTACTTC. Its protein is CASSYGLRTGTYEQYF.

This sequence joins TRBV5-1 and TRBJ2-1, with D perhaps being TRBD1 or TRBD2 (6 bases each). The germline CDR1 and CDR2 sequences are SGHRS and YFSETQ. The CDR3 runs to 16 residues. Trimming pared 3 bases from V and 9 bases from J, leaving 22 bases between. The CDR3 reads CASSWRAGGPSGEQFF. DNA for the CDR3: TGCGCCAGCAGCTGGAGGGCCGGGGGCCCGTCGGGTGAGCAGTTCTTC.

This sequence joins TRBV12-3 or TRBV12-4 and TRBJ2-1; 12 bases agree with TRBD2. CDR3 length: 16 residues. V lost 3 bases to trimming and J lost 4 bases; unmatched junction nucleotides: 4. DNA of the CDR3: TGTGCCAGCAGTTTTCACCTAGCGGGGGGGTACAATGAGCAGTTCTTC. It specifies CASSFHLAGGYNEQFF.

This clonotype was detected many times. J is TRBJ2-5 and V is TRBV7-9; D is ambiguous. This CDR3 region has 12 residues. The germline V gene encodes CDR1 SEHNR and CDR2 FQNEAQ (reference sequence). Between the trimmed V and J ends, which lost 5 bases and 4 bases, there was a span of 8 bases. This CDR3 is CASSLRPETQYF. DNA of the CDR3: TGTGCCAGCAGCCTCCGACCAGAGACCCAGTACTTC.

This clonotype has more than one count but fewer than ten. The genes are TRBV7-9 and TRBJ1-4, with D possibly TRBD1 on 5 matching bases. Trimming removed 10 bases from V and 8 bases from J, with 14 bases in between. This CDR3 is built from 12 residues. The V gene's germline CDR1 is SEHNR and CDR2 FQNEAQ (reference sequence). CDR3 sequence: CATRAIGEKLFF. The CDR3 DNA follows: TGTGCCACCAGGGCAATTGGGGAAAAACTGTTTTTT.